This record covers a single TCR beta chain. Antigen unknown. The data belong to a study of T cell repertoires in cytomegalovirus infection. Study information: Both CMV infection and a matching HLA type were indicated by public TCR beta signatures. Study results and caveats: HLA-C-restricted CMV clonotypes gave the most frequent clonotype in two of eight donors.

TCRdb re-analysed the reads in MiXCR, keeping a single row per CDR3 protein. The table lists some 940,000 distinct CDR3 sequences, roughly 30% of them singletons. The trim removed 3 bases at V and 1 base at J, leaving 5 bases unmatched. Germline V CDR1 and CDR2: SGHAT, FQNNGV. The CDR3 is made up of 16 amino acids. The sample was cultured CD8+ T cells from PBMCs, taken from culture after CMV antigen stimulation. This chain joins TRBV11-2 and TRBJ2-3, with 9 bases identical to TRBD1. The receptor's source is a human donor in good health (CMV status not recorded). Some clones in this sample may be carry-over from other donors' samples. In nucleotides, the CDR3 is TGTGCCAGCAGCTTGTGGGACAGGGTGGGCACAGATACGCAGTATTTT. Protein product: CASSLWDRVGTDTQYF.